These 10 T cell receptor beta chains came from one sample sequenced in a study of T cell responses to AZD1222 COVID-19 vaccine. Generated by immunoSEQ multiplex PCR, the TCRdb table keeps only in-frame clones and is missing some. This table holds 150,000 to 200,000 clones, over 70% found once. The sample was peripheral blood, taken on day 0 of MenACWY control vaccination. These receptors all come from an adult in good health.

The chain combines TRBV5-4 with TRBJ2-5; 7 nucleotides align to TRBD2. The length of the CDR3 is 17 residues. Unmatched junction bases numbered 9, after V lost 0 bases and J lost 1 base. Germline CDR1 is SGHNT and CDR2 is YYREEE (reference sequence). The CDR3 here is CASSLAPSGTFQETQYF. CDR3 coding DNA: TGTGCCAGCAGCTTGGCTCCTAGCGGTACCTTCCAAGAGACCCAGTACTTC.

This clone has at least ten counts. V usage is TRBV19 and J usage is TRBJ1-1; 8 bases fit TRBD1. Per germline, CDR1 LNHDA and CDR2 SQIVND (reference sequence). The CDR3 contains 15 residues. The V and J ends lost 5 bases and 5 bases, in that order; junction bases with no gene match: 10. The CDR3 here is CASSARTGWETEAFF. CDR3 DNA sequence: TGTGCCAGTAGTGCGAGGACAGGGTGGGAAACTGAAGCTTTCTTT.

The chain links TRBV19 to TRBJ1-3, with D perhaps matching TRBD1 (6 bases). Trimming cost V 7 bases and J 4 bases, with 17 bases left between them. The V gene's germline CDR1 is LNHDA and CDR2 SQIVND (reference sequence). This CDR3 comprises 15 residues. The chain's CDR3 is CASTLLTGYGNTIYF. The DNA for the CDR3 is TGTGCCAGTACCCTCCTAACAGGGTACGGAAACACCATATATTTT.

In nucleotides, the CDR3 is TGTGCCAGCAGCTTGGGACGCCTCCCCGCCCTCCACTTT. Protein: CASSLGRLPALHF. The rearrangement joins TRBV5-5 to TRBJ1-6; no firm D call. In germline, CDR1 is SGHKS, CDR2 YYEKEE (reference sequence). The CDR3 contains 13 residues. Trimming pared 0 bases from V and 14 bases from J, leaving 12 bases between.

The CDR3, as DNA: TGCGCCAGCAGCCAAGGGTTGGGGGCCTCCTCGGATGAGCAGTTCTTC. Translated, it gives CASSQGLGASSDEQFF. The chain combines TRBV4-3 with TRBJ2-1; perhaps TRBD1 as D (6 bases). The germline CDR1 and CDR2 sequences are LGHNA and YSLEER. This CDR3 spans 16 amino acids. V shed 1 base and J shed 8 bases, with 18 bases lying between them.

This clone turned up a few times. V usage is TRBV4-1 and J usage is TRBJ1-1, with D possibly TRBD1 on 6 matching bases. This CDR3 has 15 residues. The germline CDR1 and CDR2 sequences are MGHRA and YSYEKL. V gave up 0 bases and J gave up 4 bases, with 12 bases separating them. For the CDR3, the DNA is TGCGCCAGCAGCCAAGATTGGGGGCAGAGCACTGAAGCTTTCTTT. This sequence encodes CASSQDWGQSTEAFF.

The gene calls are TRBV5-5 and TRBJ2-1, with 12 bases identical to TRBD2. Germline CDR1 is SGHKS and CDR2 is YYEKEE (reference sequence). Trimming took 0 bases from V and 9 from J; bases not matched to a gene: 4. The CDR3 covers 15 residues. The CDR3 spells CASSLASGGAFEQFF. The CDR3, as DNA: TGTGCCAGCAGCTTGGCTAGCGGGGGGGCCTTTGAGCAGTTCTTC.

The CDR3 sequence is CASSATGGTNEKLFF. In nucleotides, the CDR3 is TGTGCCAGCAGCGCTACAGGGGGCACTAATGAAAAACTGTTTTTT. This sequence joins TRBV21-1 and TRBJ1-4; the table's TRBD1 call for D was not verified on the DNA. TRBV21-1 is designated a pseudogene. CDR3 length: 15 residues.

This chain uses TRBV7-3 with TRBJ1-1; D possibly corresponds to TRBD1 (6 bases). Germline-derived CDR1 and CDR2 are SGHTA and FQGTGA. CDR3 length: 15 amino acids. V gave up 4 bases and J gave up 4 bases, with 16 bases separating them. CDR3 loop: CASSSQTGIGTEAFF. CDR3 bases: TGTGCCAGCAGCTCTCAAACAGGGATCGGCACTGAAGCTTTCTTT.

The chain joins TRBV5-1 to TRBJ2-7; D is possibly TRBD1 (5 bases). The V end was cut by 1 base, the J end by 3 bases, with 11 bases between. Per germline, CDR1 SGHRS and CDR2 YFSETQ. The length of the CDR3 is 14 residues. The CDR3 nucleotides read TGCGCCAGCAGCTTGTCTCCCCAGGGCTACGAGCAGTACTTC. Translated: CASSLSPQGYEQYF. Together with reference TRBV5-1 and TRBJ2-7, the CDR3 gives the full variable domain: KAGVTQTPRYLIKTRGQQVTLSCSPISGHRSVSWYQQTPGQGLQFLFEYFSETQRNKGNFPGRFSGRQFSNSRSEMNVSTLELGDSALYLCASSLSPQGYEQYFGPGTRLTVT.